Detailed here is one T cell receptor beta chain. Its antigen is not yet known. Base qualities were left out, and no much larger clone turns up one base away. V lost 3 bases and J lost 2 bases; the stretch between them is 12 bases long. Including cysteine and phenylalanine, the CDR3 has 15 amino acids. CDR3 DNA only is kept here, 45 bases in frame from base 1. From a lookup of the germline V gene, CDR1 and CDR2 are KGHSH and LQKENI. These data originate in a study of CD8 T cells in Susac syndrome (dated by TCRdb to between 2019 and 2020). Looking at the study overall: Among the sequenced Susac syndrome patients, five or six had clinically active disease and fewer than 10 were in clinical remission. At blood withdrawal, Susac syndrome patients were either therapy-naive, taking corticosteroids (in some cases with IVIg as well), or taking IVIg alone. The study used repertoire sequencing to test whether antigen drove CD8+ T cell activation and differentiation in Susac syndrome.

Peripheral blood CD8+ and CD4+ T cells from healthy donors, Susac syndrome patients and multiple sclerosis patients were profiled by high-throughput TCR beta sequencing. The Susac syndrome patients fulfilled recently defined diagnostic criteria for either definite or probable disease. CD8+ TEMRA cells were enriched by FACS, while bulk CD8+ and CD4+ T cells were purified by magnetic negative isolation. Blood was drawn into EDTA tubes, processed within 24 hours, and PBMCs were isolated by density gradient centrifugation. PBMCs destined for TCR sequencing were cryopreserved in liquid nitrogen and later thawed in a 37 °C water bath. Purity of sorted or isolated CD4+, CD8+ and CD8+ TEMRA cells was at least 90%. Broad study findings and their caveats: In patients with Susac syndrome, the CD4+ T cell repertoire showed no detectable clonal expansion. The number of individuals in the TCR sequencing and HLA analysis was acknowledged as relatively small.

RNA was extracted using the RNeasy kit, and about 0.45 to 1 ug of the RNA was reverse transcribed with random hexamers. TCR beta CDR3 regions were amplified with the immunoSEQ multiplex PCR assay covering 54 Vbeta and 13 Jbeta segments. PCR amplification bias was corrected by using a synthetic template baseline for primer optimization and computational correction. Turning to the authors' computational methods: Only productive sequences were kept, with reads annotated to V, D and J genes according to IMGT and analyzed in immunoSEQ Analyzer. Clonality was calculated as one minus the Shannon entropy normalized by log2 of the number of productive unique sequences. For each patient and control, public and private clones were evaluated within the 100 most prevalent clones. Clones were defined as Susac-specific when absent from the healthy and MS cohorts, from fewer than 1,200 published viral clones and from other ImmuneACCESS disease sequences. The public sequencing data were trimmed at Q25 with fastp and processed into clonotypes with MiXCR by TCRdb, which kept only in-frame beta chains. Rows with a matching CDR3 protein are joined into one entry that keeps the most common DNA and genes. TCRdb, not the original authors, processed these V and J calls. The sample data list about 200,000 distinct CDR3 sequences, and roughly nine tenths of these were observed just once. Of the sample, about 0.09% falls within the top ten clones.

The source is a human donor with Susac syndrome. This sequence uses TRBV18 and TRBJ2-3; TRBD1 is a weak D gene call, 5 bases matching. Sequenced: CD4+ T cells from PBMCs. DNA sequence: TGTGCCAGCTCACCGGTTCTGACAGACACAGATACGCAGTATTTT. This codes for CASSPVLTDTDTQYF.